The 9 T cell receptor beta chains given below trace back to one sample, sequenced in a study of blood T cell repertoires in COVID-19. Clones were read by immunoSEQ multiplex PCR, and TCRdb kept only the in-frame ones, dropping some. Among a few hundred thousand clones listed, approximately 89% were seen once. The sequencing sample was made of PBMCs or T cells enriched from blood (not recorded which). These receptors were taken from a man aged 25 to 40 who had recovered from COVID-19.

The V call is TRBV6-5, the J call TRBJ1-1, with D perhaps TRBD1 (5 bases). The CDR3 totals 11 residues. In germline, CDR1 is MNHEY, CDR2 SVGAGI. The V end lost 4 bases, the J end lost 8 bases, and 8 bases lay between the germline ends. This CDR3 reads CASSLGQEAFF. The DNA for the CDR3 is TGTGCCAGCAGTTTAGGACAAGAAGCTTTCTTT.

CDR3 sequence: CASTLDRTNEQFF. The CDR3 region has the DNA TGTGCCAGCACCCTGGACAGAACCAATGAGCAGTTCTTC. The chain recombines TRBV12-3 or TRBV12-4 with TRBJ2-1; the D gene is possibly TRBD1 (6 bases). This CDR3 has 13 amino acids. V was trimmed by 7 bases and J by 6 bases, leaving 13 bases between them.

The chain is built from TRBV7-8 and TRBJ2-5, with TRBD1 identical over 7 bases. The CDR3 sequence is 14 residues long. The J segment lost 1 base and the V segment lost 5 bases, leaving 4 bases of the junction unmatched. Germline V gene data show CDR1 as SGHVS and CDR2 as FQNEAQ. In nucleotides, the CDR3 is TGTGCCAGCAGCCCAGGGACAGCCCAAGAGACCCAGTACTTC. Protein product: CASSPGTAQETQYF.

The V and J genes are TRBV6-6 and TRBJ1-1; TRBD1 aligns across 9 bases. CDR1 is MNHNY and CDR2 is SVGAGI in the germline V gene (reference sequence). V dropped 2 bases and J dropped 5; count of bases not matched to a gene: 6. CDR3 length: 15 amino acids. The CDR3 is CASSYGQTGGTEAFF. For the CDR3, the DNA is TGTGCCAGCAGTTACGGGCAGACAGGGGGGACTGAAGCTTTCTTT.

This clone was detected once. The chain has TRBV5-1 and TRBJ2-7; 8 nucleotides match TRBD1. Germline V gene sequence: CDR1 SGHRS, CDR2 YFSETQ. The CDR3 spans 14 residues. V was pared by 3 bases and J by 5 bases, with 7 bases of the junction left unmatched. In DNA form, the CDR3 reads TGCGCCAGCAGCTGGGGAGGACAGGGCAACGAGCAGTACTTC. Translating gives CASSWGGQGNEQYF. Drawing the rest from reference TRBV5-1 and TRBJ2-7, the complete variable domain is KAGVTQTPRYLIKTRGQQVTLSCSPISGHRSVSWYQQTPGQGLQFLFEYFSETQRNKGNFPGRFSGRQFSNSRSEMNVSTLELGDSALYLCASSWGGQGNEQYFGPGTRLTVT.

This sequence joins TRBV7-3 and TRBJ2-3, with a possible D match to TRBD2 (6 bases). CDR1 and CDR2 (germline): SGHTA, FQGTGA. The ends were cut back, 2 bases at V and 6 bases at J, with 12 bases in the middle. The CDR3 spans 14 residues. CDR3 sequence reads: CASSLGTPKDTQYF. The CDR3 coding sequence is TGTGCCAGCAGCTTAGGGACTCCGAAGGATACGCAGTATTTT.

J is TRBJ2-5 and V is TRBV5-1; 7 bases line up with TRBD2. The junction had 2 bases not matched to a gene; V was cut back by 4 bases and J by 2 bases. CDR1 and CDR2 (germline): SGHRS, YFSETQ. CDR3 length equals 13 residues. The CDR3 sequence: CASSAGVQETQYF. The DNA of the CDR3 is TGCGCCAGCAGCGCGGGGGTTCAAGAGACCCAGTACTTC.

CDR3 sequence: CASSPRRGEDGYTF. CDR3 nucleotide sequence: TGCGCCAGCAGCCCCCGCCGGGGGGAGGATGGCTACACCTTC. The chain uses TRBV4-1 and TRBJ1-2, with D possibly TRBD1 on 5 matching bases. Trimming pared 4 bases from V and 6 bases from J, leaving 15 bases between. This CDR3 region has 14 residues. Germline CDR1 and CDR2: MGHRA and YSYEKL.

The chain links TRBV19 to TRBJ2-3, with TRBD1 matching over 11 bases. CDR3 length: 14 residues. J was trimmed by 4 bases and V by 6 bases; bases with no gene match: 3. The germline CDR1 and CDR2 sequences are LNHDA and SQIVND (reference sequence). This CDR3 is CASRDRGRPDTQYF. Written as DNA, the CDR3 is TGTGCCAGTAGGGACAGGGGGCGCCCAGATACGCAGTATTTT.